Included here is one T cell receptor beta chain sequence, with context. Its antigen is currently unknown. The data originate from a study of T cell repertoires in cytomegalovirus infection. On the study more broadly: As its CMV epitopes, the study selected recently identified HLA-C-restricted and well-studied HLA-B-restricted targets.

The CDR3 consists of 13 residues. Germline lookup yields CDR1 MNHNY and CDR2 SVGAGI (reference sequence). TCRdb used MiXCR to reprocess the reads, holding one entry per CDR3 protein. The sample lists around 800,000 distinct CDR3 sequences, around a third seen once, with around 12% in the top ten. General observations from the study: The study identified carriers of CMV plus the relevant HLA from cumulative public TCR beta family frequency. HLA-C-restricted CMV clonotypes gave the most frequent clonotype in two of eight donors.

The input for sequencing was cultured CD8+ T cells from PBMCs, taken from culture after CMV antigen stimulation. The sequence came from a human donor in good health (CMV status not recorded). Some clones in this sample may be carry-over from other donors' samples. This rearrangement joins TRBV6-6 to TRBJ2-1; TRBD2 might be the D (5 bases). The CDR3 is CGGGRILGDEQFF. The DNA of the CDR3 is TGTGGGGGTGGGCGGATTTTGGGAGATGAGCAGTTCTTC.